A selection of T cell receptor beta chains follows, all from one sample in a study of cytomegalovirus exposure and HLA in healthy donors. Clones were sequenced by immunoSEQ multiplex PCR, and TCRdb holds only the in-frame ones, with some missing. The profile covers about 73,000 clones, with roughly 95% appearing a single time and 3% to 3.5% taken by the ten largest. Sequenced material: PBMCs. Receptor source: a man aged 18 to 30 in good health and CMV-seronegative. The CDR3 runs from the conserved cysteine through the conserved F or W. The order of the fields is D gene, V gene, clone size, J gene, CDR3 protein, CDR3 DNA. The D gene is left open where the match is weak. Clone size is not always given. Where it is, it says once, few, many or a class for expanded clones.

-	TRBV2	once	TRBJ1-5	CASTTGGGINQPQHF	TGTGCCAGCACTACCGGGGGGGGGATCAATCAGCCCCAGCATTTT
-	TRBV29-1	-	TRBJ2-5	CSVLQGAETQYF	TGCAGCGTTCTACAGGGCGCGGAGACCCAGTACTTC
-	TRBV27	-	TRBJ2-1	CASSFDPPDRNNEQFF	TGTGCCAGCAGTTTCGACCCCCCGGACAGAAACAATGAGCAGTTCTTC
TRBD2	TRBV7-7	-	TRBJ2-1	CASSPSEPGLANEQFF	TGTGCCAGCAGCCCGTCAGAGCCGGGACTAGCCAATGAGCAGTTCTTC
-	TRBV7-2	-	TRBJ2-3	CASSPGVGTDTQYF	TGTGCCAGCAGCCCGGGGGTTGGCACAGATACGCAGTATTTT
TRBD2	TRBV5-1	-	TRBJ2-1	CASSPGTSIDEQFF	TGCGCCAGCAGCCCCGGGACTAGCATCGATGAGCAGTTCTTC
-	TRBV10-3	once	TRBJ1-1	CAISQGIRNTEAFF	TGTGCCATCAGCCAGGGGATACGGAACACTGAAGCTTTCTTT
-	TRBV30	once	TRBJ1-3	CAFGALSGNTIYF	TGTGCCTTCGGAGCCCTCTCTGGAAACACCATATATTTT
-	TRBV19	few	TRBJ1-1	CASSRGLNTEAFF	TGTGCCAGTAGCAGGGGCTTAAACACTGAAGCTTTCTTT
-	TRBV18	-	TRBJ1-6	CASSPPDLTSSYNSPLHF	TGTGCCAGCTCCCCCCCAGATCTTACTAGCTCCTATAATTCACCCCTCCACTTT
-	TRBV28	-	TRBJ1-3	CASSLTGELGNTIYF	TGTGCCAGCAGTTTAACCGGGGAACTTGGAAACACCATATATTTT
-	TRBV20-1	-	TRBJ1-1	CSATRNTEAFF	TGCAGTGCTACCAGAAACACTGAAGCTTTCTTT
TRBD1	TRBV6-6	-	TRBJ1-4	CASTPGGGRYEKLFF	TGTGCCAGCACCCCAGGGGGCGGTCGCTACGAAAAACTGTTTTTT
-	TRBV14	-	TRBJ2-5	CASSQALGTGTQYF	TGTGCCAGCAGCCAAGCTCTGGGTACAGGGACCCAGTACTTC
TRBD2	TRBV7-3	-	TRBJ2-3	CASSLNGGAADTQYF	TGTGCCAGCAGCTTAAACGGGGGGGCGGCAGATACGCAGTATTTT
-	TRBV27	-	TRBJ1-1	CASSLSMTHTEAFF	TGTGCCAGCAGTTTATCGATGACACACACTGAAGCTTTCTTT
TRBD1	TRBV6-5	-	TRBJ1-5	CASTKGDRGGQPQHF	TGTGCCAGCACCAAGGGTGACAGGGGTGGACAGCCCCAGCATTTT
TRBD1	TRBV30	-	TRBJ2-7	CAWSGDRVHEQYF	TGTGCCTGGAGTGGGGACAGGGTGCACGAGCAGTACTTC
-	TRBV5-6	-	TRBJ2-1	CASSLGHYNEQFF	TGTGCCAGCAGCTTGGGACACTACAATGAGCAGTTCTTC
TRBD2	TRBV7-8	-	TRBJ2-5	CASIWVAGGGETQYF	TGTGCCAGCATCTGGGTAGCGGGGGGAGGGGAGACCCAGTACTTC
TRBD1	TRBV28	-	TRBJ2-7	CASRQGQGNEQYF	TGTGCCAGCAGACAGGGACAGGGGAACGAGCAGTACTTC